One and the same sample provided the 5 T cell receptor beta chains below, sequenced in a study of regulatory T cells in long-lasting Graves disease. Building of the TCR beta libraries involved iRepertoire HTBI primers and Arm-PCR of CDR3 regions. TCRdb reprocessed the multiplex PCR reads via MiXCR and lists one record per CDR3 protein. The table includes about 240,000 distinct CDR3 sequences, just over 20% detected once. The time point was: newly diagnosed GD, antithyroid drugs for less than 3 months. The TCR library was prepared using RNA isolated from PBMCs. Source: peripheral blood mononuclear cells (PBMCs), taken at new diagnosis, from a patient treated with antithyroid drugs. These receptors were obtained from a female donor with Graves disease.

The CDR3 sequence: CASSLENRGLSYEQYF. The DNA for the CDR3 is TGTGCCAGCAGCTTGGAAAACCGGGGATTATCCTACGAGCAGTACTTC. V is TRBV5-4 and J is TRBJ2-7; possibly TRBD2 for D (5 bases). Deletions cut 0 bases from V and 1 base from J, with 14 bases between. This CDR3 is built from 16 residues. Germline CDR1 is SGHNT and CDR2 is YYREEE (reference sequence). The complete variable domain, with remaining parts taken from reference TRBV5-4 and TRBJ2-7, reads ETGVTQSPTHLIKTRGQQVTLRCSSQSGHNTVSWYQQALGQGPQFIFQYYREEENGRGNFPPRFSGLQFPNYSSELNVNALELDDSALYLCASSLENRGLSYEQYFGPGTRLTVT.

The chain carries TRBV6-1 and TRBJ1-3, with D unresolved. The CDR3 runs 16 residues. V was cut by 9 bases and J by 0 bases, with 18 bases left in between. The germline V gene encodes CDR1 MNHNS and CDR2 SASEGT. The chain's CDR3 is CASSVGGQISGNTIYF. As DNA, the CDR3 is TGTGCCAGTTCAGTTGGCGGGCAGATCTCTGGAAACACCATATATTTT.

This chain uses TRBV6-1 with TRBJ2-3, with TRBD2 matching 8 bases. Germline lookup yields CDR1 MNHNS and CDR2 SASEGT. This CDR3 is 15 amino acids long. Trimming removed 9 bases from V and 3 bases from J; junction bases left unmatched: 11. This CDR3 is CASVGGSGATDTQYF. DNA of the CDR3: TGTGCCAGTGTGGGAGGTAGCGGGGCGACAGATACGCAGTATTTT.

Regarding this clonotype: Relative to the germline gene, one junction end is altered; a read error may explain this. This chain connects TRBV6-2 or TRBV6-3 to TRBJ1-1; D ambiguous. The CDR3 has 17 residues. Germline V CDR1 and CDR2: MNHEY, SVGEGT. The CDR3, as DNA: TGCGCCAGCAGTGAGTCCCCTATGGGCCCTCCTTACGCTGAAGCTTTCTTT. Translating it yields CASSESPMGPPYAEAFF.

In its sample, this clonotype was seen many times. The CDR3 DNA sequence: TGTGCCAGCTCACGACGACAGGACAATGAGCAGTTCTTC. Translating it yields CASSRRQDNEQFF. The chain recombines TRBV18 with TRBJ2-1; the D gene is possibly TRBD1 (6 bases). The length of the CDR3 is 13 residues. Germline V gives CDR1 KGHSH, CDR2 LQKENI. Trimming shortened V by 4 bases and J by 5 bases, and 9 bases separated the two germline ends.